This TCR beta chain was captured by sequencing in a study of blood T cell repertoires in COVID-19. In the authors' methods: Nucleated cell number was recorded as an estimate derived from reference gene primer amplification. TCRdb keeps only in-frame clones here, not all; method: immunoSEQ multiplex PCR. Clonal size and the V and J genes are those of that table, whereas D and trimming came from the DNA. The profile shows about half a million clones, around nine tenths of them singletons. The CDR3 totals 13 residues. CDR1 and CDR2 (germline): SEHNR, FQNEAQ (reference sequence). Trimming pared 6 bases from V and 4 bases from J, leaving 10 bases between. Everyone who took part was roughly 18 to 89 years old, and they came from about two dozen US areas. Recovery among Cohort 3 donors was established by two negative PCRs, clearance, or symptom resolution.

This receptor was identified in an older woman who had recovered from COVID-19. The sample taken for sequencing was PBMCs or T cells enriched from blood (not recorded which). The genes are TRBV7-9 and TRBJ2-1, with D maybe TRBD1 (6 bases). CDR3 sequence reads: CASSPDRYNEQFF. The CDR3, as DNA: TGTGCCAGCAGTCCTGACAGGTACAATGAGCAGTTCTTC.